Sequencing of this TCR beta chain was carried out in a study of T cells in Graves' hyperthyroidism and ophthalmopathy (dated by TCRdb to the late 2010s). At the level of the whole study: Peripheral blood samples were taken at the time of initial diagnosis, prior to any treatment. Whether ophthalmopathy could be predicted prospectively was tested in an independent validation cohort made up of fewer than 20 hyperthyroidism patients plus 17 patients who later progressed to ophthalmopathy. After blood sampling, hyperthyroidism patients were treated with methimazole at a starting dose of 30 mg daily, and ophthalmopathy patients were treated with high-dose intravenous methylprednisolone. In more than 5 Graves' hyperthyroidism patients, the study also compared T-cell repertoires from thyroid tissue with T-cell repertoires from blood. The 95 to 100 discovery patients were randomly divided into training and test sets at a 7:3 ratio. The paper describes TCR Vbeta CDR3 sequencing of 120 to 150 peripheral blood samples, made up of 43 ophthalmopathy patients, more than 70 hyperthyroidism patients and 17 progressor patients. A discovery cohort of roughly 100 patients, 43 with Graves' ophthalmopathy and approximately 60 with stable Graves' hyperthyroidism, was used to find distinguishing TCR V-J signatures. General findings and caveats noted by the study authors: A model built on a 13 V-J signature distinguished ophthalmopathy from stable hyperthyroidism, reaching about 88% sensitivity and around 81% specificity in cross-validation and 80%/75% in testing. Most expanded thyroid clonotypes (frequency above 0.001) were also detected in blood, a finding suggesting that blood repertoires may reflect thyroid immune responses. In validation, the model predicted progression to ophthalmopathy with roughly 70% sensitivity and about 72% specificity, a median of 6.5 months before onset. Sample size was not statistically predetermined, and blinding of investigators to group allocation was not performed.

In the ophthalmopathy patients, disease was moderately to severely active, with a Clinical Activity Score of 3 or more, a NOSPECS grade of 4 or more, and a duration of less than 3 months. Exclusion was applied to patients with uncontrolled infections, other autoimmune diseases, pregnancy or lactation. Clinical symptoms, serum thyroxine and TRAb, thyroid ultrasound, and orbital computed tomography formed the basis for the diagnoses. Ficoll-Paque density gradient centrifugation was used to isolate PBMCs from 8 to 10 ml of fresh peripheral blood. Total RNA was extracted using Trizol reagent, and RNA quality was assessed on an Agilent 2100 Bioanalyzer. Concerning this clonotype: Its antigen is still unknown. Base qualities are not at hand, and no much larger clone is one base apart.

Amplification of TCR beta CDR3 regions was carried out from RNA transcripts. A first-round RT-PCR of the TCR CDR3 used the HTBI primer set with the Qiagen OneStep RT-PCR kit. Libraries were constructed in a second round of multiplex PCR, after which size selection and purification were performed. The libraries were sequenced on an Illumina HiSeq2000 using paired-end 100 bp reads. The study's own analysis went as follows. SOAPnuke was used to process the raw data, with reads discarded if the reads contained adapters or uncalled bases, had a mean Phred below 15, or lacked an exact constant-primer or identifier match. High-quality paired reads were merged using COPE v1.2.5, and each unique nucleotide sequence was defined as a clonotype. MiTCR v1.1 was used to align clonotypes to the IMGT TRBV, TRBD and TRBJ reference segments. The analysis was restricted to V-J combinations with a frequency above 0.0001, which together covered approximately 99% of the repertoires. A TCS score was defined as the ratio of F50 (clonal expansion) to E x V (chaos), with BLOSUM62-based TCRdist applied between CDR3 peptides within each V-J. Welch's t-statistics and random forest reduced around 550 V-J features to 10 to 15, which were used in a naive Bayes classifier (R e1071). The public reads were reprocessed in TCRdb via fastp at Q25 and MiXCR, keeping in-frame beta chains. Entries that share a CDR3 protein sequence are merged under the most common genes and DNA. The V and J calls follow TCRdb's processing rather than the paper's. For this sample the table gives 600,000 or so distinct CDR3 sequences, of which roughly 15% were detected only once. About 12% of the sample is held by the ten biggest clonotypes.

The V and J ends are trimmed by 1 base and 4 bases, leaving 7 bases between them. Taken from cysteine to phenylalanine, the CDR3 has 13 residues. The entry retains the CDR3 DNA only, 39 bases that are in frame from base 1. Based on the germline V gene, the CDR1 and CDR2 sequences are LGHNT and FRNRAP. Material for sequencing was blood. The clonotype was recovered from a woman between 45 and 60 years old with Graves' ophthalmopathy. The chain is encoded by TRBV12-5 joined to TRBJ2-5; the D gene lacks a confident call. CDR3 protein: CASGLGAAETQYF. The DNA reads TGTGCTAGTGGTTTGGGTGCGGCAGAGACCCAGTACTTC.